This passage covers 17 T cell receptor beta chains from one sample sequenced in a study of T cells in Graves' hyperthyroidism and ophthalmopathy. Amplified regions were TCR beta CDR3 sequences from RNA transcripts. The TCR CDR3 first-round RT-PCR relied on the HTBI primer set. TCRdb fed the multiplex PCR reads into MiXCR, producing one record per CDR3 protein. This sample carries roughly 380,000 distinct CDR3 sequences, about 13% of them seen once, and the ten largest clones take 5% to 6%. Source material: blood. The receptors originated from a woman younger than 35 with Graves' hyperthyroidism.

The V call is TRBV13, the J call TRBJ2-3, with D possibly TRBD1 on 6 matching bases. The CDR3 extends over 15 amino acids. The V end lost 4 bases, the J end lost 2 bases, and 13 bases lay between the germline ends. Germline loops: CDR1 PRHDT, CDR2 FYEKMQ (reference sequence). CDR3 region: CASSSTTGTTDTQYF. Here the CDR3 DNA reads TGTGCCAGCAGCTCTACTACAGGGACCACAGATACGCAGTATTTT.

This clonotype occurred many times. The rearrangement joins TRBV11-3 to TRBJ2-1; TRBD2 matches 7 bases. The CDR3 spans 14 residues. V was clipped by 1 base and J by 8 bases; unmatched bases: 5. From germline, CDR1 is SGHNT and CDR2 YENEEA. This chain's CDR3 is CASSLVGRGYEQFF. The CDR3 nucleotides are TGTGCCAGCAGCTTAGTAGGGAGGGGCTATGAGCAGTTCTTC.

About this clonotype itself: Given the absence of the conserved phenylalanine or tryptophan at the CDR3 end, a read error is likely. The chain links TRBV7-9 to TRBJ2-2; D assignment may be TRBD1 or TRBD2 (5 bases each). V lost 3 bases to trimming and J lost 6 bases, with 5 bases between them. The CDR3 has 12 amino acids. Germline V gene lookup returns CDR1 SEHNR and CDR2 FQNEAQ (reference sequence). DNA for the CDR3: TGTGCCAGCAGCTTGGGGGCCGGGGAGCTGTTTTAT. This gives the protein CASSLGAGELFY.

This chain uses TRBV5-1 with TRBJ2-5; 8 nucleotides match TRBD1. V lost 7 bases, J lost 5 bases, and 10 bases stayed unmatched. CDR1 and CDR2 from the germline V gene are SGHRS and YFSETQ. CDR3 length equals 14 residues. The CDR3 sequence is CASSGQGARETQYF. In DNA form, the CDR3 reads TGCGCCAGCTCTGGTCAGGGGGCACGGGAGACCCAGTACTTC.

This clonotype was counted many times. The J gene is TRBJ2-5, the V gene TRBV28, with 10 bases lining up with TRBD1. Germline assignment: CDR1 MDHEN and CDR2 SYDVKM. This CDR3 has 15 residues. V dropped 6 bases and J dropped 5; count of bases not matched to a gene: 9. The CDR3 DNA follows: TGTGCCAGCAGCAGCCCGACAGGGGGCGAGGAGACCCAGTACTTC. This encodes CASSSPTGGEETQYF.

This clonotype has a count of ten or more. The CDR3 DNA is TGTGCCAGCACCCCGGGCACGAACACTGAAGCTTTCTTT. Encoded protein: CASTPGTNTEAFF. The chain recombines TRBV28 with TRBJ1-1; no clear D. The V gene's germline CDR1 is MDHEN and CDR2 SYDVKM. Trimming removed 7 bases at V and 1 base at J, with 10 bases between. There are 13 residues in the CDR3. Full variable domain (missing parts from reference TRBV28 and TRBJ1-1): DVKVTQSSRYLVKRTGEKVFLECVQDMDHENMFWYRQDPGLGLRLIYFSYDVKMKEKGDIPEGYSVSREKKERFSLILESASTNQTSMYLCASTPGTNTEAFFGQGTRLTVV.

This clonotype was detected ten times or more. This chain links TRBV20-1 with TRBJ2-1; D gene uncertain. The CDR3 consists of 13 residues. Germline CDR1 DFQATT, CDR2 SNEGSKA (reference sequence). Trimming cost V 5 bases and J 6 bases, with 14 bases left between them. The CDR3 DNA sequence: TGCAGTGCTGGAAATGGATGGGGCAATGAGCAGTTCTTC. This gives the protein CSAGNGWGNEQFF.

V is TRBV5-1 and J is TRBJ2-2; 10 positions agree with TRBD2. CDR3 length equals 14 residues. Losses at the gene ends were 2 bases for V and 8 bases for J; bases not matched to a gene: 3. CDR1 is SGHRS, CDR2 YFSETQ, per germline. The CDR3 DNA follows: TGCGCCAGCAGCTTATTACTAGCGGGAGGGGAGCTGTTTTTT. Its protein is CASSLLLAGGELFF. The full variable domain, rest sourced from reference TRBV5-1 and TRBJ2-2, is KAGVTQTPRYLIKTRGQQVTLSCSPISGHRSVSWYQQTPGQGLQFLFEYFSETQRNKGNFPGRFSGRQFSNSRSEMNVSTLELGDSALYLCASSLLLAGGELFFGEGSRLTVL.

This clonotype was seen ten or more times. V and J are TRBV6-1 and TRBJ2-7; possible D gene TRBD1, 5 bases. Trimming cost V 4 bases and J 0 bases, with 16 bases left between them. Germline V gives CDR1 MNHNS, CDR2 SASEGT. There are 16 residues in the CDR3. The CDR3 bases are TGTGCCAGCAGTGTACACTTCAGGGCGAGCTCCTACGAGCAGTACTTC. As protein: CASSVHFRASSYEQYF.

This clonotype was counted ten times or more. One junction end disagrees with the germline gene, perhaps due to a read error. The chain carries TRBV10-1 and TRBJ2-3; TRBD2 matches 10 bases. Per the germline V gene, CDR1 is WNHNN and CDR2 is SYGVQD (reference sequence). The CDR3 has 14 residues. The CDR3 DNA reads as TGCGCCGGCAGGGCTAGCGGGAGCGCAGATACGCAGTATTTT. Encoded protein: CAGRASGSADTQYF.

This clonotype was recorded at least ten times. The rearrangement uses TRBV30 and TRBJ2-1, with 8 positions matching TRBD2. The CDR3 totals 16 residues. The trim removed 3 bases at V and 1 base at J, leaving 8 bases unmatched. Germline V gene lookup returns CDR1 GTSNPN and CDR2 SVGIG (reference sequence). The CDR3 spells CAWRGLAGRSYNEQFF. CDR3 sequence (DNA): TGTGCCTGGAGAGGGCTAGCGGGTCGGTCCTACAATGAGCAGTTCTTC. The full variable domain, in which reference TRBV30 and TRBJ2-1 provide the parts outside the CDR3, is SQTIHQWPATLVQPVGSPLSLECTVEGTSNPNLYWYRQAAGRGLQLLFYSVGIGQISSEVPQNLSASRPQDRQFILSSKKLLLSDSGFYLCAWRGLAGRSYNEQFFGPGTRLTVL.

Ten or more counts support this clonotype. V and J are TRBV5-1 and TRBJ2-7, with D perhaps matching TRBD1 (6 bases). Trimming took 2 bases from V and 0 from J, leaving 9 bases between them. Per germline, CDR1 SGHRS and CDR2 YFSETQ. This CDR3 is built from 14 residues. CDR3 bases: TGCGCCAGCAGCTTAACAGGGCCCTCCTACGAGCAGTACTTC. Its protein is CASSLTGPSYEQYF.

This clonotype was recorded at least ten times. The rearrangement links TRBV28 to TRBJ2-5, with D unresolved. In germline, CDR1 is MDHEN, CDR2 SYDVKM. The V end lost 6 bases, the J end lost 4 bases, and 15 bases lay between the germline ends. The CDR3 sequence is 14 residues long. CDR3 protein: CASRLNPTGETQYF. CDR3 DNA: TGTGCCAGCAGACTGAACCCGACGGGAGAGACCCAGTACTTC. Combining the CDR3 with reference TRBV28 and TRBJ2-5 gives the whole variable domain DVKVTQSSRYLVKRTGEKVFLECVQDMDHENMFWYRQDPGLGLRLIYFSYDVKMKEKGDIPEGYSVSREKKERFSLILESASTNQTSMYLCASRLNPTGETQYFGPGTRLLVL.

This clonotype has ten or more counts. This rearrangement joins TRBV28 to TRBJ2-7, with 9 bases that match TRBD1. The CDR3 has 15 amino acids. Germline CDR1 reads MDHEN; CDR2 reads SYDVKM. V lost 7 bases and J lost 4; bases outside the gene matches: 11. The CDR3: CASTMLRTGDYEQYF. The DNA of the CDR3 is TGTGCCAGCACCATGCTGAGGACAGGGGATTACGAGCAGTACTTC.

This clonotype was seen only a few times. The chain has TRBV11-2 and TRBJ2-7; TRBD2 agrees at 11 bases. Trimming at V came to 9 bases and at J to 3 bases, leaving 10 bases not matched to a gene. This CDR3 is 15 amino acids long. Germline V gene sequence: CDR1 SGHAT, CDR2 FQNNGV. The DNA of the CDR3 is TGTGCCAGTAGTCTAGCGGGAGGTTCGGGCTACGAGCAGTACTTC. Protein sequence: CASSLAGGSGYEQYF.

This clonotype was observed a few times. The V gene is TRBV5-1, the J gene TRBJ2-5, with unresolved D. The germline gives CDR1 SGHRS, CDR2 YFSETQ. V lost 2 bases and J 3 bases, leaving 8 bases between the germline ends. CDR3 size: 13 residues. The CDR3 DNA sequence: TGCGCCAGCAGCTTTGTTCAGGAAGAGACCCAGTACTTC. Protein: CASSFVQEETQYF.

There are a few counts of this clonotype. The rearrangement links TRBV12-3 or TRBV12-4 to TRBJ1-2; tentative D call: TRBD1 (5 bases). The length of the CDR3 is 18 residues. Trimming left V 1 base short and J 4 bases short, with 22 bases between. Written as DNA, the CDR3 is TGTGCCAGCAGTTTAGGCTTCGGGGCGGCAGCTATAGCCTATGGCTACACCTTC. The encoded protein is CASSLGFGAAAIAYGYTF.